The TCR beta chain under discussion was sequenced for a study of blood T cell repertoires in COVID-19. Study information: Samples came from the United States, Italy and Spain, spanning acute and convalescent COVID-19. PBMCs, B-cell-depleted T cells, or T cells were the source of the cDNA or gDNA that made up the material.

Trimming removed 4 bases from V and 5 bases from J, with 6 bases in between. This CDR3 is built from 13 residues. CDR1 LNHDA and CDR2 SQIVND come from the germline V gene (reference sequence). This clone occurred many times. In the original analysis: The assay estimated nucleated cells by amplifying reference gene primers. The data were produced by immunoSEQ multiplex PCR, yet TCRdb's version contains in-frame clones alone and is incomplete. For V, J and clone size, that table is used; D and trimming come from the DNA. Altogether roughly 100,000 clones are present, 81% being singletons, with the ten largest covering 8% to 9.5%.

Sequenced sample: peripheral blood. V gene TRBV19 combines with J gene TRBJ1-6, with D unresolved. This TCR derives from a woman in her seventies with acute or convalescent COVID-19. The CDR3 nucleotides are TGTGCCAGTAGTACCGGAGATAATTCACCCCTCCACTTT. Its translation: CASSTGDNSPLHF.